This passage covers 14 T cell receptor beta chains from one sample sequenced in a study of cytomegalovirus exposure and HLA in healthy donors. Primers for the PCR totalled 60 Vbeta and 13 Jbeta. Sequenced by immunoSEQ multiplex PCR; TCRdb stores in-frame clones only, minus some. This sample has some 100,000 clones, with around 79% found just once. What was sequenced was PBMCs. These receptors all come from a woman aged 40 to 49 in good health and CMV-seronegative.

V usage is TRBV19 and J usage is TRBJ2-5; TRBD2 aligns across 7 bases. This CDR3 contains 14 residues. The V and J ends lost 7 bases and 4 bases, in that order; junction bases with no gene match: 9. Germline V gene data show CDR1 as LNHDA and CDR2 as SQIVND (reference sequence). CDR3 loop: CASTRAGEGETQYF. The CDR3 region has the DNA TGTGCCAGTACCAGGGCGGGGGAGGGAGAGACCCAGTACTTC.

DNA of the CDR3: TGCGCCAGCAGCCAACCGGGCAGGGGGAATGAAAAACTGTTTTTT. It encodes CASSQPGRGNEKLFF. The J gene is TRBJ1-4, the V gene TRBV4-3; 7 nucleotides line up with TRBD1. The CDR3 contains 15 residues. Germline values: CDR1 LGHNA, CDR2 YSLEER. Unmatched junction bases numbered 5, after V lost 2 bases and J lost 5 bases.

This chain joins TRBV4-2 and TRBJ2-6; the match to TRBD1 covers 7 bases. The germline V gene has CDR1 LGHNA and CDR2 YNFKEQ. J lost 7 bases, V lost 0 bases, and 6 bases had no gene match. The CDR3 extends over 16 amino acids. The CDR3 sequence is CASSQERQGSANVLTF. The CDR3 bases are TGTGCCAGCAGCCAAGAACGACAGGGCTCCGCCAACGTCCTGACTTTC.

Comments on this clone: The junction does not match germline at one end; this may be a read error. This chain joins TRBV6-1 and TRBJ2-2; 7 bases fit TRBD2. The germline gives CDR1 MNHNS, CDR2 SASEGT. This CDR3 spans 17 amino acids. The CDR3 region has the DNA TGTGCCAGCAGAGAAGGACGGGCGGGAGATTTCATCGGGGAGCTGTTTTTT. Translated, it gives CASREGRAGDFIGELFF.

This clone was found a few times. The chain is built from TRBV20-1 and TRBJ2-1, with 8 nucleotides matching TRBD2. This CDR3 has 11 residues. Germline CDR1 reads DFQATT; CDR2 reads SNEGSKA (reference sequence). V lost 7 bases and J lost 10; bases outside the gene matches: 6. CDR3 sequence: CSGGRTGEQFF. CDR3 nucleotides: TGCAGTGGCGGGAGGACGGGCGAGCAGTTCTTC.

The chain carries TRBV27 and TRBJ2-7, with unresolved D. The germline V and J ends were trimmed by 8 bases and 6 bases, with 11 bases remaining between them. Germline-derived CDR1 and CDR2 are MNHEY and SMNVEV (reference sequence). This CDR3 is 11 amino acids long. CDR3: CASGWAPEQYF. DNA for the CDR3: TGTGCCAGCGGCTGGGCGCCCGAGCAGTACTTC.

The V and J genes are TRBV28 and TRBJ1-1, with 9 bases identical to TRBD1. The junction had 8 bases not matched to a gene; V was cut back by 7 bases and J by 5 bases. This CDR3 comprises 14 residues. CDR1 is MDHEN and CDR2 is SYDVKM in the germline V gene. The CDR3 coding sequence is TGTGCCAGCACCTACGGGGACAGGGTTACTGAAGCTTTCTTT. It yields the protein CASTYGDRVTEAFF.

The chain employs TRBV11-2 and TRBJ1-2; D remains ambiguous. The CDR3 has 14 amino acids. Looked up from germline, CDR1 is SGHAT and CDR2 is FQNNGV. Trimming pared 0 bases from V and 3 bases from J, leaving 8 bases between. The CDR3: CASSLDNTDYGYTF. Written as DNA, the CDR3 is TGTGCCAGCAGCTTAGATAATACAGACTATGGCTACACCTTC.

The chain is built from TRBV5-1 and TRBJ2-3, with 7 bases aligning to TRBD1. The V gene end was trimmed by 1 base and the J gene end by 4 bases; junction bases not matched to a gene: 12. CDR3 length: 17 amino acids. Germline V gene sequence: CDR1 SGHRS, CDR2 YFSETQ. For the CDR3, the DNA is TGCGCCAGCAGCTTGTGGAGCGGTGACACAGGGGCAGATACGCAGTATTTT. Encoded protein: CASSLWSGDTGADTQYF.

The V call is TRBV5-1, the J call TRBJ2-7; 9 nucleotides line up with TRBD2. Germline CDR1 reads SGHRS; CDR2 reads YFSETQ. V trimming: 0 bases; J trimming: 2 bases; junction bases outside the gene matches: 0. This CDR3 has 14 residues. Here the CDR3 reads CASSLASGAYEQYF. As DNA, the CDR3 is TGCGCCAGCAGCTTGGCTAGCGGGGCCTACGAGCAGTACTTC.

This sequence joins TRBV18 and TRBJ2-3; no clear D gene. The CDR3 is made up of 16 amino acids. V was trimmed by 3 bases and J by 0 bases, leaving 13 bases between them. Germline CDR1 KGHSH, CDR2 LQKENI. CDR3: CASSPLIETSTDTQYF. The CDR3 region has the DNA TGTGCCAGCTCACCCCTGATTGAAACTAGCACAGATACGCAGTATTTT. The variable domain in full, with the rest retrieved from reference TRBV18 and TRBJ2-3, is NAGVMQNPRHLVRRRGQEARLRCSPMKGHSHVYWYRQLPEEGLKFMVYLQKENIIDESGMPKERFSAEFPKEGPSILRIQQVVRGDSAAYFCASSPLIETSTDTQYFGPGTRLTVL.

This clone was counted a few times. The rearrangement links TRBV6-1 to TRBJ1-5; TRBD1 matches 7 bases. Germline assignment: CDR1 MNHNS and CDR2 SASEGT. V shed 4 bases, J shed 0 bases, and the junction held 3 bases outside the gene matches. The CDR3 is 15 amino acids. Written as DNA, the CDR3 is TGTGCCAGCAGTGCAAACAGGGGTAGCAATCAGCCCCAGCATTTT. It codes for CASSANRGSNQPQHF.

This rearrangement joins TRBV28 to TRBJ2-5, with 8 nucleotides matching TRBD2. This CDR3 contains 17 residues. Unmatched junction bases numbered 17, after V lost 7 bases and J lost 4 bases. Germline V gives CDR1 MDHEN, CDR2 SYDVKM. The CDR3 here is CASTSSRSGGPGETQYF. The CDR3 DNA follows: TGTGCCAGCACCTCGAGCCGCTCGGGAGGGCCTGGAGAGACCCAGTACTTC.

The rearrangement uses TRBV19 and TRBJ1-1; TRBD1 is a possible D gene (5 bases). The V and J ends lost 6 bases and 3 bases respectively, with 14 bases between them. The CDR3 consists of 14 residues. Per germline, CDR1 LNHDA and CDR2 SQIVND (reference sequence). CDR3 nucleotides: TGTGCCAGTAGAAGGCCTTCAGGGTACACTGAAGCTTTCTTT. This encodes CASRRPSGYTEAFF.